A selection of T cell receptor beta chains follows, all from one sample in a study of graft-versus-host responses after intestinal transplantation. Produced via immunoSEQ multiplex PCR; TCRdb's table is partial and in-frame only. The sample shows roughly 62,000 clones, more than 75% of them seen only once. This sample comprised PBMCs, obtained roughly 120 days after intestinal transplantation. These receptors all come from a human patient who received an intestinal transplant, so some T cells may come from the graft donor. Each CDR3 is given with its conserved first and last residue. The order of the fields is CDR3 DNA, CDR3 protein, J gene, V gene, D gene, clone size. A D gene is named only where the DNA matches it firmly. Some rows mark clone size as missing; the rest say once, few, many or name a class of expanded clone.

CDR3nt: TGTGCCAGCAGTTACCCAAGCGCCTACGAGCAGTACTTC
CDR3aa: CASSYPSAYEQYF
j_gene: TRBJ2-7
v_gene: TRBV6-6
d_gene: NA
abundance: NA

CDR3nt: TGTGCCTGTACCGCGGGGGGGCCTCTTCTGGCCGCGCAAGATACGCAGTATTTT
CDR3aa: CACTAGGPLLAAQDTQYF
j_gene: TRBJ2-3
v_gene: TRBV30
d_gene: TRBD2
abundance: NA

CDR3nt: TGTGCCAGCTTTAGGACTAGAGGGTCCTACGAGCAGTACTTC
CDR3aa: CASFRTRGSYEQYF
j_gene: TRBJ2-7
v_gene: TRBV27
d_gene: TRBD2
abundance: NA

CDR3nt: TGTGCCAGCAGCTTAGTTCCAGGGGGAGAGACCCAGTACTTC
CDR3aa: CASSLVPGGETQYF
j_gene: TRBJ2-5
v_gene: TRBV11-2
d_gene: TRBD1
abundance: once

CDR3nt: TGTGCCAGCAGTTTATCAGAGGGGAAGATCGAGCAGTACTTC
CDR3aa: CASSLSEGKIEQYF
j_gene: TRBJ2-7
v_gene: TRBV28
d_gene: NA
abundance: NA

CDR3nt: TGTGCCAGCAACGCTATGATGGGCACTGAAGCTTTCTTT
CDR3aa: CASNAMMGTEAFF
j_gene: TRBJ1-1
v_gene: TRBV6-1
d_gene: NA
abundance: NA

CDR3nt: TGTGCCAGTAGTTTGGGACGGCCTACCGATTATAATTCACCCCTCCACTTT
CDR3aa: CASSLGRPTDYNSPLHF
j_gene: TRBJ1-6
v_gene: TRBV19
d_gene: NA
abundance: NA

CDR3nt: TGCGCCAGCAGCTTGACGGTGATGAACACTGAAGCTTTCTTT
CDR3aa: CASSLTVMNTEAFF
j_gene: TRBJ1-1
v_gene: TRBV5-1
d_gene: NA
abundance: NA

CDR3nt: TGTGCCTGGAGTCGGACTAGCGGGGTTCCCGAGCAGTACTTC
CDR3aa: CAWSRTSGVPEQYF
j_gene: TRBJ2-7
v_gene: TRBV30
d_gene: TRBD2
abundance: NA

CDR3nt: TGTGCCAGCAGTTTTATTGGGAGAGTCGTTTATTCTGGCTACACCTTC
CDR3aa: CASSFIGRVVYSGYTF
j_gene: TRBJ1-2
v_gene: TRBV28
d_gene: NA
abundance: NA